This TCR beta chain was identified during a study of STAT5B mutations in CD4+ large granular lymphocyte leukemia. Turning to the study itself: Among healthy donors, a particular HLA allele went with more CDR3 'QG' motifs. Points from the study as a whole: Main leukemic clonotypes were patient-specific, but approximately 25% appeared at low frequency elsewhere.

Notes on this clone: Its antigen is as yet unknown.

Clones were read by immunoSEQ multiplex PCR, and TCRdb kept only the in-frame ones, dropping some. The sample includes some 30,000 clones, around 80% seen only once; the top ten take about 1%. Germline loops: CDR1 SEHNR, CDR2 FQNEAQ (reference sequence). V lost 9 bases, J lost 0 bases, and 8 bases stayed unmatched. This CDR3 has 15 residues. This sequence originates from a human donor in good health. The rearrangement uses TRBV7-9 and TRBJ1-3, with 7 bases aligning to TRBD1. Sequenced sample: CD4+ T cells from blood buffy coats. The DNA of the CDR3 is TGTGCCAGTCCCTCAGGGGACAGCTCTGGAAACACCATATATTTT. Translating it yields CASPSGDSSGNTIYF.